The 20 T cell receptor beta chains below all came from one sample that was sequenced in a study of blood T cells in healthy people across ages. Using a J-beta primer mix together with a sample-barcoded 5' primer, a second PCR was run for roughly 7 to 12 cycles. TCRdb reanalysed the 5' RACE reads using MiXCR and keeps one entry per CDR3 protein. Of 700,000 or so distinct CDR3 sequences listed, 22% are singletons. The sequencing input was blood. These receptors were collected from a man in his 70s in good health.

For this clonotype: A read error may account for a junction end that differs from germline. The chain has TRBV7-9 and TRBJ2-1, with a tentative D call TRBD1 (5 bases). The CDR3 contains 12 residues. The germline CDR1 and CDR2 sequences are SEHNR and FQNEAQ (reference sequence). The CDR3 DNA follows: TGTGCCAGCAGCTACAGGCTCAATGGGCAGTTCTTC. Residues: CASSYRLNGQFF.

This clonotype was observed a few times. The rearrangement joins TRBV24-1 to TRBJ2-3; D remains ambiguous. CDR3 size: 16 residues. Germline V gives CDR1 KGHDR, CDR2 SFDVKD. V was cut by 3 bases and J by 5 bases, with 17 bases left in between. This CDR3 reads CATSDDDEGPRDTQYF. The CDR3 DNA is TGTGCCACCAGTGATGATGACGAAGGACCGCGAGATACGCAGTATTTT.

J is TRBJ1-4 and V is TRBV2; D is uncertain. Looked up from germline, CDR1 is SNHLY and CDR2 is FYNNEI. CDR3 size: 14 residues. The V and J ends lost 1 base and 10 bases respectively, with 13 bases between them. CDR3 sequence: CASSEEATLGKLFF. The DNA of the CDR3 is TGTGCCAGCAGTGAAGAGGCGACCTTGGGAAAACTGTTTTTT.

This clonotype showed up just a few times. The chain combines TRBV7-6 with TRBJ2-7; D is uncertain. The CDR3 runs to 15 residues. Germline CDR1 is SGHVS and CDR2 is FNYEAQ. The germline V and J ends were trimmed by 3 bases and 5 bases, with 17 bases remaining between them. The DNA for the CDR3 is TGTGCCAGCAGCTTTTCGTCAGGAATTTCCCACGAGCAGTACTTC. Translation gives CASSFSSGISHEQYF.

The genes are TRBV3-1 and TRBJ1-1, with a weak D call TRBD1 (5 bases). The CDR3 totals 14 residues. The V gene lost 1 base and the J gene lost 4 bases, with 10 bases spanning the gap. Germline V gene sequence: CDR1 LGHDT, CDR2 YNNKEL (reference sequence). CDR3 in DNA: TGTGCCAGCAGCCAAGGCTTTGGGGGCACTGAAGCTTTCTTT. Residues: CASSQGFGGTEAFF. The full variable domain, with the rest looked up from reference TRBV3-1 and TRBJ1-1, is DTAVSQTPKYLVTQMGNDKSIKCEQNLGHDTMYWYKQDSKKFLKIMFSYNNKELIINETVPNRFSPKSPDKAHLNLHINSLELGDSAVYFCASSQGFGGTEAFFGQGTRLTVV.

This rearrangement joins TRBV28 to TRBJ2-1, with 7 bases lining up with TRBD2. CDR3 length: 18 amino acids. Germline V CDR1 and CDR2: MDHEN, SYDVKM. Unmatched junction bases numbered 11, after V lost 3 bases and J lost 0 bases. CDR3: CASSLGLAARHSYNEQFF. In nucleotides, the CDR3 is TGTGCCAGCAGTTTGGGCCTAGCGGCCAGACACTCCTACAATGAGCAGTTCTTC.

Worth noting for this clonotype: This clone may be a read error of a much larger clone one base away. This sequence joins TRBV20-1 and TRBJ1-2; D is uncertain. From germline, CDR1 is DFQATT and CDR2 SNEGSKA (reference sequence). Trimming shortened V by 5 bases and J by 0 bases, and 4 bases separated the two germline ends. This CDR3 has 11 residues. CDR3 DNA sequence: TGCAGTGCTCTCTCTAACTATGGCTACACCTTC. This codes for CSALSNYGYTF.

In this sample, this clonotype turned up a few times. At one of its ends the junction is not consistent with the germline gene, which may arise from a read error. The chain recombines TRBV5-1 with TRBJ2-5; 9 nucleotides align to TRBD1. Germline lookup yields CDR1 SGHRS and CDR2 YFSETQ. There are 15 residues in the CDR3. CDR3 DNA sequence: TGCGCCAGCAGTTTGGACCGGGACAGGGAAGAGACCCAGTACTTC. It is translated as CASSLDRDREETQYF.

The sample holds a few counts of this clonotype. This chain joins TRBV20-1 and TRBJ2-3, with a possible D match to TRBD2 (5 bases). The CDR3 is 20 amino acids. Germline CDR1 and CDR2: DFQATT and SNEGSKA (reference sequence). Deletions cut 0 bases from V and 0 bases from J, with 25 bases between. CDR3 DNA: TGCAGTGCTAGAGATCTGCGGGCCCCCCAAAAAAGAGTTAGCACAGATACGCAGTATTTT. It specifies CSARDLRAPQKRVSTDTQYF.

The rearrangement uses TRBV29-1 and TRBJ2-4; perhaps D is TRBD1 or TRBD2 (5 bases each). Germline CDR1 is SQVTM and CDR2 is ANQGSEA. V was pared by 0 bases and J by 1 base, with 10 bases between. This CDR3 has 15 residues. This CDR3 reads CSVEDRDGAKNIQYF. The CDR3 bases are TGCAGCGTTGAAGATCGGGACGGTGCCAAAAACATTCAGTACTTC.

The rearrangement uses TRBV14 and TRBJ2-3; tentatively, D is TRBD1 (6 bases). Germline CDR1 reads SGHDN; CDR2 reads FVKESK. The ends were cut back, 1 base at V and 3 bases at J, with 17 bases in the middle. CDR3 length equals 17 residues. The CDR3 sequence: CASSQGFTGSWTDTQYF. CDR3 sequence (DNA): TGTGCCAGCAGCCAAGGGTTCACAGGGAGCTGGACAGATACGCAGTATTTT.

This clonotype was found a few times. The V gene is TRBV6-1, the J gene TRBJ2-7; 8 bases line up with TRBD1. Germline-derived CDR1 and CDR2 are MNHNS and SASEGT. CDR3 length: 16 residues. The V segment lost 1 base and the J segment 3 bases; nucleotides outside the gene matches: 8. The CDR3 nucleotides read TGTGCCAGCAGTGAAGGTATAACAGGGGGTTACTACGAGCAGTACTTC. Residues: CASSEGITGGYYEQYF.

The chain carries TRBV20-1 and TRBJ2-1; 11 nucleotides line up with TRBD2. CDR1 is DFQATT, CDR2 SNEGSKA, per germline (reference sequence). Trimming removed 5 bases from V and 0 bases from J; junction bases left unmatched: 6. This CDR3 is 16 amino acids long. The CDR3 DNA follows: TGCAGTGCTTTAGCGGGAGGGCGAAGCTCCTACAATGAGCAGTTCTTC. It codes for CSALAGGRSSYNEQFF.

This chain links TRBV20-1 with TRBJ1-2; D unclear. The CDR3 is made up of 14 amino acids. Germline V gene lookup returns CDR1 DFQATT and CDR2 SNEGSKA (reference sequence). V was trimmed by 3 bases and J by 4 bases, leaving 15 bases between them. The CDR3 coding sequence is TGCAGTGCTAGTGGCGGGCTCGGGGTCTATGGCTACACCTTC. It yields the protein CSASGGLGVYGYTF.

Worth noting for this clonotype: The junction departs from germline at one end; a sequencing error may be responsible. The rearrangement uses TRBV4-1 and TRBJ2-5; TRBD2 agrees at 8 bases. The CDR3 length is 17 residues. Germline-derived CDR1 and CDR2 are MGHRA and YSYEKL. The CDR3 DNA reads as TGCACCAGCAGCCAAGAGGGTCTAGCGGGTTTCCAAGAGATCCAGTACTTC. Amino acid sequence: CTSSQEGLAGFQEIQYF.

This clonotype was seen more than once but under ten times. The V and J genes are TRBV7-2 and TRBJ2-1; 12 bases align to TRBD2. J lost 8 bases, V lost 3 bases, and 14 bases had no gene match. The CDR3 contains 18 residues. CDR1 SGHTA and CDR2 FQGNSA come from the germline V gene. This CDR3 reads CASSLFGLAGGSGDEQFF. The CDR3 nucleotides are TGTGCCAGCAGCTTGTTCGGGCTAGCGGGGGGGTCCGGCGATGAGCAGTTCTTC.

This chain connects TRBV3-1 to TRBJ1-1; 11 bases align to TRBD1. The CDR3 loop spans 16 amino acids. The germline V gene encodes CDR1 LGHDT and CDR2 YNNKEL (reference sequence). The V segment lost 0 bases and the J segment 6 bases; nucleotides outside the gene matches: 6. The CDR3 is CASSQEPGQGAAEAFF. The CDR3 DNA reads as TGTGCCAGCAGCCAAGAACCCGGACAGGGGGCAGCTGAAGCTTTCTTT.

The gene calls are TRBV20-1 and TRBJ1-4; no clear D gene. Germline loops: CDR1 DFQATT, CDR2 SNEGSKA (reference sequence). This CDR3 is built from 14 residues. Trimming removed 6 bases from V and 8 bases from J, with 19 bases in between. DNA of the CDR3: TGCAGTGCCCATTCCACCCAGAGAGGAGAAAAACTGTTTTTT. Residues: CSAHSTQRGEKLFF.

This clonotype was picked up a small number of times. This chain connects TRBV4-3 to TRBJ1-4; a possible D gene is TRBD1 (6 bases). Germline CDR1 is LGHNA and CDR2 is YSLEER. Trimming stripped 1 base from V and 0 bases from J, with 15 bases between. The CDR3 is 18 residues long. As DNA, the CDR3 is TGCGCCAGCAGCCAAGTCCCCTTACGACAGGCAACTAATGAAAAACTGTTTTTT. Residues: CASSQVPLRQATNEKLFF.

This chain joins TRBV7-2 and TRBJ1-1, with 7 bases fitting TRBD1. CDR1 is SGHTA and CDR2 is FQGNSA in the germline V gene. There are 16 residues in the CDR3. The J segment lost 1 base and the V segment lost 4 bases, leaving 9 bases of the junction unmatched. This chain's CDR3 is CASSSHTQGSNTEAFF. The CDR3 coding sequence is TGTGCCAGCAGCTCACACACACAGGGGTCGAACACTGAAGCTTTCTTT. Full variable domain (missing parts from reference TRBV7-2 and TRBJ1-1): GAGVSQSPSNKVTEKGKDVELRCDPISGHTALYWYRQSLGQGLEFLIYFQGNSAPDKSGLPSDRFSAERTGGSVSTLTIQRTQQEDSAVYLCASSSHTQGSNTEAFFGQGTRLTVV.